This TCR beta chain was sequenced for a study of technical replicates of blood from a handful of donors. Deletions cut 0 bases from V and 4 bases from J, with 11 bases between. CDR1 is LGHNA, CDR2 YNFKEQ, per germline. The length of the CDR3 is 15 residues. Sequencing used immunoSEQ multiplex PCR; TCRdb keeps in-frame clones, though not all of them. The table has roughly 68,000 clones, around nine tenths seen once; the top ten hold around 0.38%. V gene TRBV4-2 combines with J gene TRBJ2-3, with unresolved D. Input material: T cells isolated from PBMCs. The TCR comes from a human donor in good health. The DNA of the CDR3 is TGTGCCAGCAGCCAAGATACTATGGAGTCAGATACGCAGTATTTT. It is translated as CASSQDTMESDTQYF.